The entry below describes one TCR beta chain. Its target is not known. The collection from each donor was one heparinised blood draw averaging about 116 mL. Central memory, naive, regulatory and stem cell-like memory CD4+ cells were sorted by CD45RO/CCR7/CD25/CD127/CD95/CD27. The entirety of the isolated RNA underwent reverse transcription, so expressed TCRB transcripts were sequenced. Each sample of naive, central memory or regulatory T cells had, on average, about 3.57 million reads. The table came from immunoSEQ multiplex PCR; TCRdb's copy has only in-frame clones and leaves some out. The repertoire holds 250,000 to 300,000 clones, with around 24% as singletons. The sample originates from a study of beta chain features in type 1 diabetes. General study findings and limits: cDNA sequencing could over-represent cells with high TCR expression. In all four CD4+ subsets, TCRB CDR3 length was significantly, moderately reduced in type 1 diabetes.

The CDR3 sequence is 15 residues long. Germline CDR1 is MGHDK and CDR2 is SYGVNS. V dropped 2 bases and J dropped 3 bases, with 13 bases sitting between them. The chain is built from TRBV25-1 and TRBJ2-5, with a possible D match to TRBD2 (6 bases). The TCR originated in a woman in her thirties with type 1 diabetes. Sequences were obtained from naive CD4+ T cells from blood. The CDR3, as DNA: TGTGCCAGCAGTGAAGGCGGAGGGGCCAAAGAGACCCAGTACTTC. It is translated as CASSEGGGAKETQYF.